The T cell receptor beta chain under discussion was sequenced for a study of beta chain features in type 1 diabetes. Study-level results: Type 1 diabetes patients had TCRB CDR3s that were shorter (moderately but significantly so) in all four CD4+ subsets.

V was cut by 0 bases and J by 2 bases, with 7 bases left in between. The CDR3 has 14 residues. In germline, CDR1 is SGDLS, CDR2 YYNGEE. It was one heparinised blood draw, averaging about 120 mL, that each donor gave. Expressed TCRB transcripts were sequenced after all isolated RNA was converted to cDNA. Sequencing was performed with immunoSEQ multiplex PCR; in TCRdb, only in-frame clones are kept and a portion is missing. The profile covers more than 200,000 clones, with around 15% appearing a single time and approximately 0.081% taken by the ten largest. With respect to this clone: The antigen remains unidentified.

The TCR was taken from a man aged 25 to 40 with type 1 diabetes. Material: naive CD4+ T cells from blood. The chain carries TRBV9 and TRBJ2-3; D is unresolved. The CDR3 loop is CASSVGPLTDTQYF. The CDR3 bases are TGTGCCAGCAGCGTAGGCCCCCTCACAGATACGCAGTATTTT.